Shown below are 20 T cell receptor beta chains from a single sample sequenced in a study of cytomegalovirus exposure and HLA in healthy donors. TCRdb keeps only in-frame clones here, not all; method: immunoSEQ multiplex PCR. The sample holds under 140,000 clones; roughly 90% are singletons and the top ten take under 2%. The sample comprised PBMCs. Receptors originate from a woman younger than 35 in good health and CMV-seronegative.

V is TRBV6-1 and J is TRBJ1-1; D gene uncertain. CDR3 size: 14 residues. The germline gives CDR1 MNHNS, CDR2 SASEGT. V was cut by 5 bases and J by 1 base, with 11 bases left in between. In DNA, the CDR3 is TGTGCCAGCAGTTTCGAGCTCGCGAACACTGAAGCTTTCTTT. Protein product: CASSFELANTEAFF.

The chain is built from TRBV5-4 and TRBJ1-2; D perhaps matches TRBD1 (6 bases). This CDR3 comprises 15 residues. Deletions cut 0 bases from V and 5 bases from J, with 14 bases between. Germline CDR1 and CDR2: SGHNT and YYREEE (reference sequence). The CDR3 DNA reads as TGTGCCAGCAGCTTGGCCGACGGCAGGGGTTATGGCTACACCTTC. Translation: CASSLADGRGYGYTF.

The CDR3 nucleotides are TGTGCCAGCAGTGGGCAGAAGAACACTGAAGCTTTCTTT. This encodes CASSGQKNTEAFF. The chain recombines TRBV25-1 with TRBJ1-1; D not resolved. V gave up 4 bases and J gave up 1 base, with 7 bases separating them. Germline V CDR1 and CDR2: MGHDK, SYGVNS. There are 13 residues in the CDR3.

The chain carries TRBV9 and TRBJ2-1; unclear D gene. The CDR3 runs to 14 residues. Per the germline V gene, CDR1 is SGDLS and CDR2 is YYNGEE. Trimming cost V 2 bases and J 3 bases, with 9 bases left between them. CDR3: CASSVDNRYNEQFF. Here the CDR3 DNA reads TGTGCCAGCAGCGTCGACAATCGCTACAATGAGCAGTTCTTC.

The chain uses TRBV28 and TRBJ2-7; 8 bases agree with TRBD2. With V trimmed by 3 bases and J by 2 bases, 15 bases remained unmatched. In germline, CDR1 is MDHEN, CDR2 SYDVKM. This CDR3 has 18 amino acids. The DNA for the CDR3 is TGTGCCAGCAGTTTGGGAGTGTCGGGGAGCGGGAGCCCCTACGAGCAGTACTTC. Residues: CASSLGVSGSGSPYEQYF.

This chain joins TRBV5-1 and TRBJ1-2; D gene unclear. Looked up from germline, CDR1 is SGHRS and CDR2 is YFSETQ. The V gene lost 4 bases and the J gene lost 6 bases, with 13 bases spanning the gap. This CDR3 is built from 13 residues. The CDR3 nucleotides read TGCGCCAGCAGCCGGGAAGGGTCCCATGGCTACACCTTC. It translates to CASSREGSHGYTF.

In DNA form, the CDR3 reads TGTGCCAGTAGGGGAAATACAGGGGGAGGTGGCTACACCTTC. This codes for CASRGNTGGGGYTF. V gene TRBV19 combines with J gene TRBJ1-2, with 8 bases identical to TRBD1. The CDR3 is made up of 14 amino acids. CDR1 and CDR2 (germline): LNHDA, SQIVND (reference sequence). V trimming: 6 bases; J trimming: 7 bases; junction bases outside the gene matches: 10.

The genes are TRBV28 and TRBJ1-2; perhaps TRBD1 as D (5 bases). Germline CDR1 is MDHEN and CDR2 is SYDVKM. The CDR3 sequence is 12 residues long. Trimming removed 5 bases from V and 8 bases from J, with 12 bases in between. CDR3 protein: CASSPAGLGYTF. DNA of the CDR3: TGTGCCAGCAGTCCCGCAGGGCTGGGCTACACCTTC.

The V gene is TRBV7-2, the J gene TRBJ1-1, with D possibly matching TRBD1 (6 bases). The CDR3 length is 15 residues. V was clipped by 5 bases and J by 0 bases, with 13 bases between them. The germline gives CDR1 SGHTA, CDR2 FQGNSA. The CDR3 DNA follows: TGTGCCAGCAGCGGGGACACTATCATGAACACTGAAGCTTTCTTT. Translation gives CASSGDTIMNTEAFF.

The chain links TRBV10-3 to TRBJ1-4, with 8 nucleotides matching TRBD1. The CDR3 is 13 amino acids. J gave up 3 bases and V 6 bases, and 0 bases lay outside the gene matches. Germline V gives CDR1 ENHRY, CDR2 SYGVKD. CDR3 DNA: TGTGCCATCAGGGACAGGGCTAATGAAAAACTGTTTTTT. It is translated as CAIRDRANEKLFF.

V and J are TRBV27 and TRBJ2-3, with D uncertain. V lost 4 bases and J 2 bases, leaving 7 bases between the germline ends. Germline V gene lookup returns CDR1 MNHEY and CDR2 SMNVEV (reference sequence). CDR3 length equals 13 residues. Here the CDR3 reads CASSSADTDTQYF. The CDR3 DNA reads as TGTGCCAGCAGTTCGGCGGACACAGATACGCAGTATTTT.

V is TRBV29-1 and J is TRBJ2-1, with D perhaps matching TRBD2 (6 bases). The length of the CDR3 is 13 residues. Trimming took off 6 bases at V and 4 bases at J, with 13 bases between the two ends. Germline assignment: CDR1 SQVTM and CDR2 ANQGSEA. The CDR3 DNA reads as TGCAGCGTGGGAGGAAGGGCGTACAATGAGCAGTTCTTC. Its protein is CSVGGRAYNEQFF.

This rearrangement joins TRBV5-1 to TRBJ2-2; TRBD2 aligns across 9 bases. The germline CDR1 and CDR2 sequences are SGHRS and YFSETQ. V gave up 1 base and J gave up 6 bases; unmatched junction bases: 4. The CDR3 sequence is 15 residues long. The CDR3 DNA sequence: TGCGCCAGCAGCTTGTTAGCGGGAGAGGCCGGGGAGCTGTTTTTT. As protein: CASSLLAGEAGELFF.

The chain has TRBV19 and TRBJ2-1; 15 nucleotides align to TRBD2. The CDR3 length is 18 residues. V lost 6 bases and J lost 6; bases outside the gene matches: 12. Per the germline V gene, CDR1 is LNHDA and CDR2 is SQIVND (reference sequence). The CDR3 DNA reads TGTGCCAGTAGCAGTATCTTCGGACTAGCGGGAGGGGTCAATGAGCAGTTCTTC. Its translation: CASSSIFGLAGGVNEQFF.

The genes are TRBV5-6 and TRBJ2-5, with D unclear. V shed 2 bases and J shed 7 bases, with 18 bases lying between them. CDR3 length: 15 amino acids. Germline CDR1 is SGHDT and CDR2 is YYEEEE. CDR3 in amino acids: CASSLFQAALRTQYF. The DNA of the CDR3 is TGTGCCAGCAGCTTATTTCAGGCCGCGCTTAGGACCCAGTACTTC.

This chain connects TRBV28 to TRBJ1-1, with 8 bases that match TRBD1. Germline assignment: CDR1 MDHEN and CDR2 SYDVKM. Germline trimming cut 6 bases from V and 4 bases from J; bases unmatched to any gene: 7. This CDR3 spans 14 amino acids. The CDR3 sequence is CASSPDRAVTEAFF. In DNA form, the CDR3 reads TGTGCCAGCAGCCCGGACAGGGCGGTCACTGAAGCTTTCTTT.

This clone showed up just once. The chain is built from TRBV14 and TRBJ1-2, with unresolved D. Germline CDR1 SGHDN, CDR2 FVKESK. CDR3 length: 12 amino acids. V was clipped by 6 bases and J by 2 bases, with 7 bases between them. Written as DNA, the CDR3 is TGTGCCAGCAGTACCGCGAACTATGGCTACACCTTC. Amino acids: CASSTANYGYTF.

This clone showed up just once. The rearrangement links TRBV6-1 to TRBJ2-7, with TRBD2 matching 11 bases. The germline gives CDR1 MNHNS, CDR2 SASEGT. This CDR3 spans 14 amino acids. The ends lost 7 bases at V and 8 bases at J; junction bases unmatched: 10. CDR3 sequence (DNA): TGTGCCAGCACGGGAGGGGCTAGCGGGGGGCAGCAGTACTTC. Its protein product is CASTGGASGGQQYF.

V usage is TRBV5-8 and J usage is TRBJ2-4; D perhaps matches TRBD1 (5 bases). The CDR3 runs to 15 residues. Looked up from germline, CDR1 is SGHTS and CDR2 is YDEGEE. V lost 0 bases and J lost 6, with 13 bases in between. Here the CDR3 DNA reads TGTGCCAGCAGCTTGGTGGCAGGGTCGGGAAACATTCAGTACTTC. Translated: CASSLVAGSGNIQYF. Combining the CDR3 with reference TRBV5-8 and TRBJ2-4 gives the whole variable domain EAGVTQSPTHLIKTRGQQATLRCSPISGHTSVYWYQQALGLGLQFLLWYDEGEERNRGNFPPRFSGRQFPNYSSELNVNALELEDSALYLCASSLVAGSGNIQYFGAGTRLSVL.

The V and J genes are TRBV19 and TRBJ1-1; no firm D call. CDR3 length equals 14 residues. V was clipped by 3 bases and J by 1 base, with 9 bases between them. The germline V gene encodes CDR1 LNHDA and CDR2 SQIVND (reference sequence). CDR3 region: CASSIPPSNTEAFF. The CDR3 DNA follows: TGTGCCAGTAGTATCCCCCCCTCGAACACTGAAGCTTTCTTT.